The sample holds a few counts of the clone carrying this TCR beta chain. This specimen belongs to a study of T cells in Graves' hyperthyroidism and ophthalmopathy. RNA transcripts served as the template for amplifying TCR beta CDR3 regions. An initial round of RT-PCR targeting the TCR CDR3 relied on the HTBI primer set. TCRdb re-called the multiplex PCR reads through MiXCR, storing one row per CDR3 protein. The profile shows 300,000 to 350,000 distinct CDR3 sequences, around a sixth of them singletons. Sample: blood. This clonotype originated in a woman aged 50 to 65 with Graves' hyperthyroidism.

The CDR3 region has the DNA TGCGCCAGCAGCTTGGACTCTGGGAAAACTGGAAACACCATATATTTT. Its translation is CASSLDSGKTGNTIYF. This rearrangement joins TRBV5-1 to TRBJ1-3; D is ambiguous. This CDR3 comprises 16 residues. The V gene lost 0 bases and the J gene lost 2 bases, with 12 bases spanning the gap. Germline assignment: CDR1 SGHRS and CDR2 YFSETQ.